The TCR beta chain described here comes from a study of T cells in Graves' hyperthyroidism and ophthalmopathy (dated by TCRdb to the late 2010s). The study in broad terms: Peripheral blood samples were taken at initial diagnosis, before any treatment was given. The 95 to 100 discovery patients were randomly divided into training and test sets at a 7:3 ratio. According to the paper, TCR Vbeta CDR3 sequencing was carried out on more than 120 peripheral blood samples, which came from 40 to 45 ophthalmopathy, 75 or so hyperthyroidism and about 17 progressor patients. After blood sampling, hyperthyroidism patients were treated with methimazole at a starting dose of 30 mg daily, and ophthalmopathy patients were treated with high-dose intravenous methylprednisolone. To identify TCR V-J signatures that set the groups apart, the researchers used a discovery cohort of roughly 100 patients, made up of under 45 with Graves' ophthalmopathy and about 60 with stable Graves' hyperthyroidism. Prospective prediction of ophthalmopathy was tested in an independent validation cohort consisting of roughly 20 hyperthyroidism patients and over 15 patients who later progressed to ophthalmopathy. In roughly six Graves' hyperthyroidism patients, the study also compared T-cell repertoires from thyroid tissue with T-cell repertoires from blood.

The investigation overall reported the following: In validation, the model predicted progression to ophthalmopathy a median of approximately 6.6 months before onset, with 70% to 71% sensitivity and nearly 75% specificity. Sample size was not statistically predetermined, and blinding of investigators to group allocation was not performed. Most expanded thyroid clonotypes (frequency above 0.001) were also found in blood, which suggests that blood repertoires may mirror thyroid immune responses. A 13 V-J signature model separated ophthalmopathy from stable hyperthyroidism, with approximately 87% sensitivity and just under 84% specificity in cross-validation and 80%/75% in testing.

The TCR beta CDR3 regions were amplified from the RNA transcripts. For the first round of RT-PCR on the TCR CDR3, the HTBI primer set was used together with the Qiagen OneStep RT-PCR kit. The libraries were constructed in a second round of multiplex PCR and then size-selected and purified. Sequencing of the libraries was done on an Illumina HiSeq2000 using paired-end 100 bp reads. In the original analysis: SOAPnuke was used to process the raw data, removing reads that contained adapters or uncalled bases, had a mean Phred below 15, or lacked an exact match to the constant primer or identifier. COPE v1.2.5 was used to merge high-quality paired reads, and clonotypes were defined as unique nucleotide sequences. MiTCR v1.1 was used to align the clonotypes against IMGT TRBV, TRBD and TRBJ reference segments. Analysis was restricted to V-J combinations with a frequency above 0.0001, which covered roughly 99% of repertoires. A TCS score was defined as the ratio of F50 (clonal expansion) to E x V (chaos), with BLOSUM62-based TCRdist applied between CDR3 peptides within each V-J. Welch's t-statistics and random forest reduced 514 V-J features to around 14, which were used in a naive Bayes classifier (R e1071). TCRdb reanalyzed the raw reads on its own, using fastp at Q25 for trimming and MiXCR for clone calling, and kept in-frame beta chains. Identical CDR3 protein sequences are pooled into one entry, listed with their most common genes and DNA. The V and J calls shown here were made by TCRdb, not taken from the authors' results. For this sample there are around 190,000 distinct CDR3 sequences; 17% appear just once. Together, the top ten hold roughly 55% of the sample.

Graves' hyperthyroidism was defined as stable when no progression to ophthalmopathy occurred over 18 months of follow-up. The hyperthyroidism patients were between 18 and 65 years old and newly diagnosed, with a disease duration of less than 2 months. Patients with uncontrolled infections, other autoimmune diseases, pregnancy or lactation were excluded. Diagnoses were established on the basis of clinical symptoms, serum thyroxine and TRAb, thyroid ultrasound, and orbital computed tomography. PBMCs were separated from under 12 ml of fresh peripheral blood using Ficoll-Paque density gradient centrifugation. Total RNA was extracted with Trizol reagent, and quality was checked on an Agilent 2100 Bioanalyzer. This clonotype occurred many times. Its recognized antigen is unknown. No per-base quality is available; no much larger clone lies one base away. Including cysteine and phenylalanine, the CDR3 has 15 amino acids. Only the CDR3 region is kept as DNA, spanning 45 bases read in frame from base 1. After removal of 0 bases from V and 2 bases from J, the junction retains 1 base not matched to a gene.

The clonotype comes from a woman in her forties or fifties with Graves' hyperthyroidism. Material: blood. The receptor chain draws on TRBV12-3 or TRBV12-4 and TRBJ2-1, and TRBD1 aligns with 7 junction nucleotides. The DNA sequence follows: TGTGCCAGCAGTTTAGCTGGGACAGCCTACAATGAGCAGTTCTTC. It translates to CASSLAGTAYNEQFF.